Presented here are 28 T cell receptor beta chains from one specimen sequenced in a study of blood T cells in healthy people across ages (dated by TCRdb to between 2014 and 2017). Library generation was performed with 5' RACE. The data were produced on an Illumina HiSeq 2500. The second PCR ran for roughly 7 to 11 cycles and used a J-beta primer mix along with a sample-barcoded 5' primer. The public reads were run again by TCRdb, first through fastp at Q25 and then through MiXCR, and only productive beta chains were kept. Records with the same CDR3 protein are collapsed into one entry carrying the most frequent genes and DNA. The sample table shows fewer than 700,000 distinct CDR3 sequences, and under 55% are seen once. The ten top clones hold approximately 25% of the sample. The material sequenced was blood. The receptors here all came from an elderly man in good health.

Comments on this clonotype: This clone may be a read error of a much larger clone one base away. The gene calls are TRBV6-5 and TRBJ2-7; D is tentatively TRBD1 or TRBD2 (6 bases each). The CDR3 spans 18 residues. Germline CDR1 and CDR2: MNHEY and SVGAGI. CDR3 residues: CACSYSGAGPSGTDEQYF. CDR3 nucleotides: TGTGCCTGCAGTTACTCGGGGGCCGGGCCGAGCGGTACGGACGAGCAGTACTTC.

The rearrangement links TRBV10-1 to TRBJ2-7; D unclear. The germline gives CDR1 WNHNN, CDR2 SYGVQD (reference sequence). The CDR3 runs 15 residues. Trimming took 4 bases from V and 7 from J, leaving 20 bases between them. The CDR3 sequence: CASSGRVGVYNEQYF. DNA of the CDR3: TGCGCCAGCAGTGGTAGGGTCGGCGTATACAATGAGCAGTACTTC.

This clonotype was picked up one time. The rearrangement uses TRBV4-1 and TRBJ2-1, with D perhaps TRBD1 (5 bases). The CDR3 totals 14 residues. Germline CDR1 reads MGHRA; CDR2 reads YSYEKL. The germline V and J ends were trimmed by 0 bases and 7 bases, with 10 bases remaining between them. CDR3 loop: CASSQDPGLNEQFF. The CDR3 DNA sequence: TGCGCCAGCAGCCAAGACCCAGGGCTGAATGAGCAGTTCTTC.

DNA of the CDR3: TGCGCCAGCAGCCAAGTTCTGGCGGGAGGTTTGGATGAGCAGTTCTTC. Its protein product is CASSQVLAGGLDEQFF. The chain uses TRBV4-3 and TRBJ2-1; 8 nucleotides line up with TRBD2. The germline CDR1 and CDR2 sequences are LGHNA and YSLEER. Trimming at V came to 1 base and at J to 8 bases, leaving 10 bases not matched to a gene. The CDR3 has 16 residues.

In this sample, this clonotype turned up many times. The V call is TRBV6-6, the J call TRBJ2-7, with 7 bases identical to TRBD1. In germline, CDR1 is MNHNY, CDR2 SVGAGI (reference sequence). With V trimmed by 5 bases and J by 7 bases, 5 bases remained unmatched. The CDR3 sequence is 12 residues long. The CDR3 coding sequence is TGTGCCAGCAGTCTGACAGGGTGGGAGCAGTACTTC. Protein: CASSLTGWEQYF.

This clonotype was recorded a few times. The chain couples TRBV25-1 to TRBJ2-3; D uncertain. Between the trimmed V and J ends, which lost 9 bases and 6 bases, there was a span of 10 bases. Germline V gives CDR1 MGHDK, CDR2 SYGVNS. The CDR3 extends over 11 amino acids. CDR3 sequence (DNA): TGTGCCAGTCGGGCCCTTGATACGCAGTATTTT. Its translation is CASRALDTQYF.

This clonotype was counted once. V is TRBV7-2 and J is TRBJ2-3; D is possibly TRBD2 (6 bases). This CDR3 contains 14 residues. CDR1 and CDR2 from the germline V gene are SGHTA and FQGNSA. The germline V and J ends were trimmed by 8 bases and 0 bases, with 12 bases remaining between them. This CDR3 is CASLPGLSTDTQYF. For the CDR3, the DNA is TGTGCCAGCCTCCCGGGACTGAGCACAGATACGCAGTATTTT.

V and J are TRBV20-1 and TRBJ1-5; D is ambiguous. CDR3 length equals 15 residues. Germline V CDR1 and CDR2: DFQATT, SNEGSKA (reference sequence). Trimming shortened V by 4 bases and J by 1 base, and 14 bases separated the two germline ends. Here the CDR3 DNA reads TGCAGTGCTACGCCCCGGGCAGGAAGCAATCAGCCCCAGCATTTT. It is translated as CSATPRAGSNQPQHF.

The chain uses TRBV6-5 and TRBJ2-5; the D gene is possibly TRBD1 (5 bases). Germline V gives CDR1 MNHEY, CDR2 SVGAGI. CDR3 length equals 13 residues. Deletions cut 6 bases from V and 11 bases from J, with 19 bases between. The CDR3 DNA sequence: TGTGCCAGCAGGCACGATCCAGGGAAGGGGCAGTACTTC. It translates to CASRHDPGKGQYF.

The DNA of the CDR3 is TGTGCCAGCAGCGCTCCTAGCGGGGGGAGCAATGAGCAGTTCTTC. This sequence encodes CASSAPSGGSNEQFF. The chain is built from TRBV9 and TRBJ2-1, with 11 bases lining up with TRBD2. Germline CDR1 SGDLS, CDR2 YYNGEE. Trimming cost V 3 bases and J 6 bases; bases outside gene matches: 5. The CDR3 loop spans 15 amino acids.

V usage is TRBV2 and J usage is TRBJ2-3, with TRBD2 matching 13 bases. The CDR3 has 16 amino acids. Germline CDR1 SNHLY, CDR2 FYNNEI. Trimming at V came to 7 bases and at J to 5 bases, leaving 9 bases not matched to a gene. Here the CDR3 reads CASTTGLAGPGDTQYF. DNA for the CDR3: TGTGCCAGCACTACGGGACTAGCGGGACCGGGAGATACGCAGTATTTT.

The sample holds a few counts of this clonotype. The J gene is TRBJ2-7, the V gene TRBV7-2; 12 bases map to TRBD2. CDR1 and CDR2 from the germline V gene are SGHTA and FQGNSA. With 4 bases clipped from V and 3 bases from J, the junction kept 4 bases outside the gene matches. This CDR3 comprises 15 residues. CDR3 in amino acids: CASSWTSGDHYEQYF. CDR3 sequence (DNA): TGTGCCAGCAGCTGGACTAGCGGGGATCACTACGAGCAGTACTTC.

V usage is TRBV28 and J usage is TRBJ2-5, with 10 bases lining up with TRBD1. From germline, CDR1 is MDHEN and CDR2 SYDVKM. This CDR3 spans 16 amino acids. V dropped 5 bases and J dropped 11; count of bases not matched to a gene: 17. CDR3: CASSPPGTGDRDEQYF. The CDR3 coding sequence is TGTGCCAGCAGTCCTCCCGGGACAGGGGACCGGGATGAGCAGTACTTC.

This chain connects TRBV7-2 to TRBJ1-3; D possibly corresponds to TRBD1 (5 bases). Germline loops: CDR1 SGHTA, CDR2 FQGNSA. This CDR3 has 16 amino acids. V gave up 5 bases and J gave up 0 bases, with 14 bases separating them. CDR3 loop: CASSHRLRLSGNTIYF. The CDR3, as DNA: TGTGCCAGCAGCCACAGGTTGAGACTCTCTGGAAACACCATATATTTT.

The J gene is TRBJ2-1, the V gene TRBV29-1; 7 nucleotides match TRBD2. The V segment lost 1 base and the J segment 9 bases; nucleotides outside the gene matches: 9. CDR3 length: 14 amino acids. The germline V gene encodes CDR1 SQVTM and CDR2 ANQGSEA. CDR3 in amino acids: CSVEAGGGPSEQFF. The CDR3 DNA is TGCAGCGTTGAAGCGGGGGGAGGGCCGAGTGAGCAGTTCTTC.

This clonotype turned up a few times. The CDR3 DNA is TGTGCCAGCAGCGGAAGAGGGGCGGAATCCTACAATGAGCAGTTCTTC. Translating it yields CASSGRGAESYNEQFF. The rearrangement links TRBV11-1 to TRBJ2-1, with D perhaps given as TRBD1 or TRBD2 (5 bases each). The V and J ends lost 5 bases and 1 base respectively, with 15 bases between them. The CDR3 is 16 amino acids. From germline, CDR1 is SGHAT and CDR2 FQDESV (reference sequence).

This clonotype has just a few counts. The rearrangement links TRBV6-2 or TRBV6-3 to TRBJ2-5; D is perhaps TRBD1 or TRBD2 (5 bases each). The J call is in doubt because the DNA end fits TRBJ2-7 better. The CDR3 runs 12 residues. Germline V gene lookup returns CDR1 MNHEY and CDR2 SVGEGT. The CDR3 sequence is CASRDDSYEQYF. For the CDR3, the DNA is TGTGCCAGCCGGGACGACTCCTACGAGCAGTACTTC.

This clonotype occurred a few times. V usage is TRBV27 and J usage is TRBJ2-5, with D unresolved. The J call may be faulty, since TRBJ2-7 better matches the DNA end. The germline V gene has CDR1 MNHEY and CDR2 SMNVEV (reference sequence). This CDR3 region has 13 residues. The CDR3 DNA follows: TGTGCCAGCAGTCCCTCGACCACCTACGAGCAGTACTTC. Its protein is CASSPSTTYEQYF.

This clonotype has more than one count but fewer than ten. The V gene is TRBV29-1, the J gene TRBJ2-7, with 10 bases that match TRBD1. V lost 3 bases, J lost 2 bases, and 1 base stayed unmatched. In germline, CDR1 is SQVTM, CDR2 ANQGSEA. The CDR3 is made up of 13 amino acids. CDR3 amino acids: CSVDGTGAYEQYF. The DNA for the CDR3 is TGCAGCGTTGACGGGACAGGGGCCTACGAGCAGTACTTC.

CDR3 in amino acids: CASTSRGGGEKLFF. CDR3 in DNA: TGTGCCAGCACCTCTCGGGGGGGAGGTGAAAAACTGTTTTTT. V and J are TRBV28 and TRBJ1-4; a possible D gene is TRBD1 (5 bases). Germline V gene data show CDR1 as MDHEN and CDR2 as SYDVKM. V shed 7 bases and J shed 7 bases, with 16 bases lying between them. The CDR3 loop spans 14 amino acids. Full variable domain (outside the CDR3, taken from reference TRBV28 and TRBJ1-4): DVKVTQSSRYLVKRTGEKVFLECVQDMDHENMFWYRQDPGLGLRLIYFSYDVKMKEKGDIPEGYSVSREKKERFSLILESASTNQTSMYLCASTSRGGGEKLFFGSGTQLSVL.

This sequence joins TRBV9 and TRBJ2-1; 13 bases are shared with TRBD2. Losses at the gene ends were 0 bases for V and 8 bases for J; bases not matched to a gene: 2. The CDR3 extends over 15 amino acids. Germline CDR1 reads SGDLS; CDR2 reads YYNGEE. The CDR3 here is CASSVGTSGSYEQFF. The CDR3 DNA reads TGTGCCAGCAGCGTAGGGACTAGCGGGAGCTATGAGCAGTTCTTC.

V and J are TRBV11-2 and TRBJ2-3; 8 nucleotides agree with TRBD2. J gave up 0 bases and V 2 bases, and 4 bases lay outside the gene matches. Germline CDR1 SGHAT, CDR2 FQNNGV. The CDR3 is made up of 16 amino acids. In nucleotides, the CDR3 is TGTGCCAGCAGCTTAATCGGACTAGCCAGCACAGATACGCAGTATTTT. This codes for CASSLIGLASTDTQYF.

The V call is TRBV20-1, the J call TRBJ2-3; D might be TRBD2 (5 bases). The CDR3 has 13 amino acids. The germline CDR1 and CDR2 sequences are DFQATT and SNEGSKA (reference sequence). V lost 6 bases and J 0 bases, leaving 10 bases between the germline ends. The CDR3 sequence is CSAPTTSTDTQYF. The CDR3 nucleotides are TGCAGTGCGCCGACTACCAGCACAGATACGCAGTATTTT.

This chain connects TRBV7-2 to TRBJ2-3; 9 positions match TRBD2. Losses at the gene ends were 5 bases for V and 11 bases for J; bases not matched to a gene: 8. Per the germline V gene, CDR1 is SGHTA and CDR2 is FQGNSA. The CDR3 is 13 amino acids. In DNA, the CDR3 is TGTGCCAGCAGCCCCCTAGCGGGGTATATGCAGTATTTT. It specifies CASSPLAGYMQYF.

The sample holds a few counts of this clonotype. CDR3 sequence (DNA): TGTGCCACCAGTGACAGGGGTACCGGGGAGCTGTTTTTT. Its translation is CATSDRGTGELFF. The rearrangement joins TRBV24-1 to TRBJ2-2; tentatively, D is TRBD1 (6 bases). The germline V and J ends were trimmed by 4 bases and 5 bases, with 7 bases remaining between them. This CDR3 is built from 13 residues. Germline CDR1 is KGHDR and CDR2 is SFDVKD.

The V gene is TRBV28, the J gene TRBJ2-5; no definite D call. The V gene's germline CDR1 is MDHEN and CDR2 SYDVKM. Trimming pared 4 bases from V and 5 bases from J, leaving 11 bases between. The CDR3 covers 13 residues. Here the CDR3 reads CASSSVALETQYF. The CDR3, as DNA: TGTGCCAGCAGTTCAGTCGCGCTGGAGACCCAGTACTTC.

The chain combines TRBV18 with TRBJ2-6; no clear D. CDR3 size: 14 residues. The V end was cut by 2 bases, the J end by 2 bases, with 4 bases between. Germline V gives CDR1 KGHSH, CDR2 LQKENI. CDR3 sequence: CASSPGAGANVLTF. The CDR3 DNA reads TGTGCCAGCTCACCAGGGGCTGGGGCCAACGTCCTGACTTTC.

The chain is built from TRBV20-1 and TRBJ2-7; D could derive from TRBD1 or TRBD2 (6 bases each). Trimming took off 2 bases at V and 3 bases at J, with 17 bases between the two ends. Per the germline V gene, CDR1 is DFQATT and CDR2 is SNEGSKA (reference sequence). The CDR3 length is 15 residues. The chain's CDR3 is CSARPEGGWNYEQYF. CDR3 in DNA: TGCAGTGCTAGACCCGAGGGGGGTTGGAACTACGAGCAGTACTTC.